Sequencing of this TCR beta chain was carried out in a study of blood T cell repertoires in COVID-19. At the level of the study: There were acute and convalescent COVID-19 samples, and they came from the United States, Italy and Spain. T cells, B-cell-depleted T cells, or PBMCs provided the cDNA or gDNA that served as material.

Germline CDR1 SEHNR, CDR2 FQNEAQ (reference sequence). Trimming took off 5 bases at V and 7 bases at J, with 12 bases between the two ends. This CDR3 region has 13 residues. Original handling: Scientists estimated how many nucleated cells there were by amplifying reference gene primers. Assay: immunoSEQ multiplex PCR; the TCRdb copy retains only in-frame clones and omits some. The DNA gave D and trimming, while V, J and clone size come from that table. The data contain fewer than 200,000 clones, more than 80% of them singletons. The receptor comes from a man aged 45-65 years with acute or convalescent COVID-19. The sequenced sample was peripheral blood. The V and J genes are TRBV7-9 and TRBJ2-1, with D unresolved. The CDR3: CASSPSSYNEQFF. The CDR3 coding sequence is TGTGCCAGCAGCCCTAGTTCTTATAATGAGCAGTTCTTC.